These T cell receptor beta chains were read from a single sample in a study of control samples from healthy donors and cancer patients. Sequenced by immunoSEQ multiplex PCR; TCRdb stores in-frame clones only, minus some. The sample has fewer than 200,000 clones, over 80% seen once. Specimen: blood. Receptors were obtained from a man aged 18 to 30 in good health. Each CDR3 is given with its conserved first and last residue. D genes are given only for firm matches. The listing skips clone size in some rows; elsewhere it reads once, few, many or a size class.

size: few
J: TRBJ1-5
D: NA
V: TRBV20-1
DNA: TGCAGTGCTAGGGCCCAACGCTCCCAGCATTTT
CDR3: CSARAQRSQHF

size: NA
J: TRBJ1-2
D: NA
V: TRBV6-1
DNA: TGTGCCAGCAGTGAATCTGTCCGAGCCAACTATGGCTACACCTTC
CDR3: CASSESVRANYGYTF

size: NA
J: TRBJ1-4
D: NA
V: TRBV7-2
DNA: TGTGCCAGCAGCCCCAGGGGACCACAGGTGATAACAACTAATGAAAAACTGTTTTTT
CDR3: CASSPRGPQVITTNEKLFF

size: NA
J: TRBJ1-2
D: NA
V: TRBV19
DNA: TGTGCCAGTACCCAGACAGCCCTGGGTCATGGCTACACCTTC
CDR3: CASTQTALGHGYTF

size: NA
J: TRBJ1-2
D: NA
V: TRBV9
DNA: TGTGCCAGCAGCAGGGACGGGTTATATGGCTACACCTTC
CDR3: CASSRDGLYGYTF

size: NA
J: TRBJ1-1
D: NA
V: TRBV7-9
DNA: TGTGCCAGCAGCTTACAGGGGATGAACACTGAAGCTTTCTTT
CDR3: CASSLQGMNTEAFF

size: NA
J: TRBJ2-1
D: NA
V: TRBV24-1
DNA: TGTGCCACCAGTGACTTTATGGAACAGTTCTTC
CDR3: CATSDFMEQFF

size: NA
J: TRBJ1-1
D: TRBD1
V: TRBV18
DNA: TGTGCCAGCTCACCGGACAGGGGGAACACTGAAGCTTTCTTT
CDR3: CASSPDRGNTEAFF

size: NA
J: TRBJ1-5
D: TRBD1
V: TRBV4-1
DNA: TGCGCCAGCAGCCATAGGGACAGGGTTGATCAGCCCCAGCATTTT
CDR3: CASSHRDRVDQPQHF

size: NA
J: TRBJ2-7
D: NA
V: TRBV2
DNA: TGTGCCAGCACCGGGCGACCCGTTGGCGAGCAGTACTTC
CDR3: CASTGRPVGEQYF

size: once
J: TRBJ2-3
D: NA
V: TRBV7-8
DNA: TGTGCCAGCAGCTTAGCCCTACAGGGCACAGATACGCAGTATTTT
CDR3: CASSLALQGTDTQYF

size: once
J: TRBJ2-5
D: TRBD1
V: TRBV11-3
DNA: TGTGCCAGCAGCTCGACAGGGGCCGAGACCCAGTACTTC
CDR3: CASSSTGAETQYF

size: NA
J: TRBJ2-3
D: NA
V: TRBV9
DNA: TGTGCCAGCAGCGTAGGAAGAGGAGGGACAAGCACAGATACGCAGTATTTT
CDR3: CASSVGRGGTSTDTQYF

size: NA
J: TRBJ1-2
D: TRBD1
V: TRBV30
DNA: TGTGCCTGGAGTGTGCAGGGGGCGCAGGGCTACACCTTC
CDR3: CAWSVQGAQGYTF

size: NA
J: TRBJ1-3
D: NA
V: TRBV7-8
DNA: TGTGCCAGCAGCCCCTGGCGGGTAGGCACCATATATTTT
CDR3: CASSPWRVGTIYF

size: NA
J: TRBJ2-5
D: TRBD1
V: TRBV7-2
DNA: TGTGCCAGCAGCTTAGCTACAGGGGCTGTCGACCAAGAGACCCAGTACTTC
CDR3: CASSLATGAVDQETQYF